Below, 5 T cell receptor beta chains from the same sample are listed, as sequenced in a study of blood T cell repertoires in COVID-19. Method: immunoSEQ multiplex PCR; TCRdb's copy keeps in-frame clones and lacks some. This sample carries about 410,000 clones, 75% to 90% of them seen once, and the ten largest clones take 1.5% to 1.8%. Sequences were obtained from peripheral blood. The source is a woman in her thirties or forties with COVID-19, enrolled during active disease.

The genes are TRBV6-1 and TRBJ1-6; the D gene is possibly TRBD1 (5 bases). V dropped 1 base and J dropped 9 bases, with 13 bases sitting between them. The CDR3 length is 15 residues. Per germline, CDR1 MNHNS and CDR2 SASEGT. The CDR3: CASSEGGLGGSPLHF. CDR3 in DNA: TGTGCCAGCAGTGAAGGGGGACTGGGAGGTTCACCCCTCCACTTT.

This sequence joins TRBV6-6 and TRBJ2-7; D remains unclear. Trimming took off 2 bases at V and 2 bases at J, with 7 bases between the two ends. CDR1 is MNHNY, CDR2 SVGAGI, per germline (reference sequence). CDR3 size: 13 residues. The chain's CDR3 is CASSYVTAYEQYF. CDR3 nucleotides: TGTGCCAGCAGTTACGTTACAGCCTACGAGCAGTACTTC.

In its sample, this clone was seen once. This sequence joins TRBV5-1 and TRBJ1-2; D remains unclear. V lost 1 base and J lost 5, with 18 bases in between. There are 16 residues in the CDR3. Germline-derived CDR1 and CDR2 are SGHRS and YFSETQ. DNA of the CDR3: TGCGCCAGCAGCTTGTCGGGCCGGACTCTTGGTTATGGCTACACCTTC. Residues: CASSLSGRTLGYGYTF.

The J gene is TRBJ1-2, the V gene TRBV9; 9 bases line up with TRBD1. Trimming cost V 3 bases and J 1 base; bases outside gene matches: 1. This CDR3 region has 14 residues. CDR1 and CDR2 from the germline V gene are SGDLS and YYNGEE. CDR3 residues: CASSEDRGNYGYTF. CDR3 sequence (DNA): TGTGCCAGCAGCGAGGACAGGGGTAACTATGGCTACACCTTC.

The CDR3 nucleotides read TGTGCCACCAGCACGCTAGAGGATGCAGCGGCCTATGGCTACACCTTC. This encodes CATSTLEDAAAYGYTF. The chain is built from TRBV15 and TRBJ1-2; D is undetermined. Germline-derived CDR1 and CDR2 are LNHNV and YYDKDF (reference sequence). Trimming removed 4 bases at V and 4 bases at J, with 19 bases between. CDR3 length: 16 residues. The full variable domain, with the rest looked up from reference TRBV15 and TRBJ1-2, is DAMVIQNPRYQVTQFGKPVTLSCSQTLNHNVMYWYQQKSSQAPKLLFHYYDKDFNNEADTPDNFQSRRPNTSFCFLDIRSPGLGDTAMYLCATSTLEDAAAYGYTFGSGTRLTVV.